These 2 T cell receptor beta chains came from one sample sequenced in a study of CD4+ T cells in melanoma. The method was immunoSEQ multiplex PCR; TCRdb's version includes in-frame clones alone and lacks a portion of them. This table has about 6,600 clones, around 61% appearing once. The sequencing input was cells from a culture (not recorded whether cultured in vitro). The receptors here all came from a human donor with melanoma.

The chain carries TRBV28 and TRBJ2-7; D is possibly TRBD1 (5 bases). Trimming took off 6 bases at V and 2 bases at J, with 17 bases between the two ends. The CDR3 contains 15 residues. The germline gives CDR1 MDHEN, CDR2 SYDVKM. CDR3 protein: CASRDGQGGPYEQYF. The CDR3 nucleotides read TGTGCCAGCAGGGACGGGCAGGGCGGACCCTACGAGCAGTACTTC.

The chain recombines TRBV6-5 with TRBJ2-3; no definite D call. The CDR3 has 13 amino acids. Trimming stripped 5 bases from V and 1 base from J, with 7 bases between. Looked up from germline, CDR1 is MNHEY and CDR2 is SVGAGI. The CDR3 coding sequence is TGTGCCAGCAGTCGGACGCGCACAGATACGCAGTATTTT. Translated, it gives CASSRTRTDTQYF.